The 12 T cell receptor beta chains presented below share a single source sample, sequenced in a study of CD8 T cells in Susac syndrome (dated by TCRdb to between 2018 and 2020). Library preparation was by the immunoSEQ multiplex PCR assay. RNA was extracted with the RNeasy kit and about 0.5 to 1 ug was reverse transcribed using random hexamers. TCRdb reprocessed the public reads (quality trimming at Q25 with fastp, clone calling with MiXCR) and kept in-frame beta chains. One record per CDR3 amino acid sequence lists the most common genes and DNA. This sample is represented by approximately 200,000 distinct CDR3 sequences; approximately 90% of them were singletons. Clones ranked in the top ten supply around 0.14% of the sample. Sequenced material: CD8+ T cells from PBMCs. The receptors derive from a human donor with multiple sclerosis.

V and J are TRBV2 and TRBJ2-7; the match to TRBD1 covers 7 bases. The germline gives CDR1 SNHLY, CDR2 FYNNEI. The CDR3 length is 12 residues. The J segment lost 5 bases and the V segment lost 8 bases, leaving 6 bases of the junction unmatched. In DNA, the CDR3 is TGTGCCAGCCAAGGGGGCTGGGACGAGCAGTACTTC. This sequence encodes CASQGGWDEQYF.

The chain carries TRBV12-3 or TRBV12-4 and TRBJ1-2, with TRBD1 matching over 7 bases. V was pared by 5 bases and J by 2 bases, with 8 bases of the junction left unmatched. The CDR3 consists of 15 residues. CDR3 residues: CASSPLGGQNYGYTF. The CDR3 DNA follows: TGTGCCAGCAGTCCCCTTGGGGGACAGAACTATGGCTACACCTTC.

The CDR3 is CASSRGRGAGGDTQYF. In DNA form, the CDR3 reads TGTGCCAGCAGCCGCGGGCGGGGGGCCGGGGGAGATACGCAGTATTTT. V and J are TRBV5-4 and TRBJ2-3, with 8 bases that match TRBD2. The CDR3 length is 16 residues. V trimming: 4 bases; J trimming: 5 bases; junction bases outside the gene matches: 12. Germline CDR1 reads SGHNT; CDR2 reads YYREEE (reference sequence).

This chain joins TRBV7-8 and TRBJ1-1; a weak D match, TRBD1 (6 bases). CDR3 length: 18 residues. The V and J ends lost 5 bases and 3 bases respectively, with 25 bases between them. The V gene's germline CDR1 is SGHVS and CDR2 FQNEAQ. CDR3 protein: CASSRGLGGLFRDTEAFF. The DNA of the CDR3 is TGTGCCAGCAGCCGGGGCCTAGGGGGGCTCTTCAGGGACACTGAAGCTTTCTTT.

The rearrangement uses TRBV12-3 or TRBV12-4 and TRBJ2-7; no firm D call. The CDR3 extends over 14 amino acids. The germline V and J ends were trimmed by 3 bases and 2 bases, with 11 bases remaining between them. CDR3 protein: CASSFNTAPYEQYF. DNA for the CDR3: TGTGCCAGCAGTTTTAATACAGCCCCCTACGAGCAGTACTTC.

This clonotype was detected once. The J gene is TRBJ2-1, the V gene TRBV11-2; TRBD1 matches 8 bases. Germline V gene data show CDR1 as SGHAT and CDR2 as FQNNGV. The CDR3 contains 14 residues. J lost 7 bases, V lost 3 bases, and 5 bases had no gene match. As DNA, the CDR3 is TGTGCCAGCAGCTTGTTTAGACAGGGGAATGAGCAGTTCTTC. Translated, it gives CASSLFRQGNEQFF.

Notes on this clonotype: At one of its ends the junction is not consistent with the germline gene, which may arise from a read error. CDR3 nucleotides: TGTGCCAGCAGTACAGCCCAGACGGGGATCACTGAAGCTTCCTTT. As protein: CASSTAQTGITEASF. V gene TRBV12-3 or TRBV12-4 combines with J gene TRBJ1-1; unclear D gene. The CDR3 runs 15 residues.

CDR3 residues: CASSAAGAMGPNTEAFF. CDR3 in DNA: TGTGCCAGCAGTGCGGCCGGGGCCATGGGGCCCAACACTGAAGCTTTCTTT. The V gene is TRBV6-1, the J gene TRBJ1-1; possible D gene TRBD1, 5 bases. Deletions cut 4 bases from V and 2 bases from J, with 20 bases between. This CDR3 comprises 17 residues. Per the germline V gene, CDR1 is MNHNS and CDR2 is SASEGT.

As DNA, the CDR3 is TGTGCCAGCAGCCCCGGGACAGGAGATCAGCCCCAGCATTTT. Its protein is CASSPGTGDQPQHF. This chain uses TRBV6-5 with TRBJ1-5, with 8 bases aligning to TRBD1. This CDR3 is 14 amino acids long. Germline V lookup: CDR1 MNHEY, CDR2 SVGAGI. Trimming at V came to 6 bases and at J to 5 bases, leaving 6 bases not matched to a gene.

The V and J genes are TRBV10-2 and TRBJ2-5, with 12 bases that match TRBD2. The V and J ends lost 0 bases and 2 bases, in that order; junction bases with no gene match: 7. Germline CDR1 reads WSHSY; CDR2 reads SAAADI. The CDR3 is 18 amino acids. CDR3 in amino acids: CASSESLAGGKPQETQYF. The CDR3 nucleotides read TGCGCCAGCAGTGAGTCACTAGCGGGGGGAAAACCACAAGAGACCCAGTACTTC.

The genes are TRBV20-1 and TRBJ1-2; the D is unclear. The germline V gene encodes CDR1 DFQATT and CDR2 SNEGSKA (reference sequence). V was cut by 7 bases and J by 12 bases, with 24 bases left in between. The CDR3 totals 13 residues. CDR3 amino acids: CSGRPATWEGDTF. The CDR3 DNA reads TGCAGTGGACGACCCGCTACGTGGGAAGGCGACACCTTC.

The chain joins TRBV4-1 to TRBJ2-5, with 10 positions matching TRBD2. The CDR3 extends over 16 amino acids. Germline V lookup: CDR1 MGHRA, CDR2 YSYEKL. Trimming removed 3 bases from V and 5 bases from J; junction bases left unmatched: 9. The CDR3 spells CASSHARTSGEETQYF. The CDR3 DNA reads TGCGCCAGCAGCCATGCGCGGACTAGCGGCGAGGAGACCCAGTACTTC.